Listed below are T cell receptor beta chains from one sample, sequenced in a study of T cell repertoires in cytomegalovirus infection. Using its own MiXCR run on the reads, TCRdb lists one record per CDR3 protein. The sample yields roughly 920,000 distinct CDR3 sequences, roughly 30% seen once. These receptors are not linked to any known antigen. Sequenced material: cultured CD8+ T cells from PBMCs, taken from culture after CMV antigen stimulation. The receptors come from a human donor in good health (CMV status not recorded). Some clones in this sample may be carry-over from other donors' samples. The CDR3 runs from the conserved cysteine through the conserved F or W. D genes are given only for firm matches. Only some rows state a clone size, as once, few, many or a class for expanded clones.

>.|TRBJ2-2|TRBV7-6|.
CASSFPGTDINTGDLFF
TGTGCCAGCAGCTTCCCCGGGACCGACATTAACACCGGGGATCTGTTTTTT
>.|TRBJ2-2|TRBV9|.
CASSGPFSTGELFF
TGTGCCAGCAGCGGACCCTTTAGCACCGGGGAGCTGTTTTTT
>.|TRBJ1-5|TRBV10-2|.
CASSVQLSNQPQHF
TGCGCCAGCAGTGTCCAGTTAAGCAATCAGCCCCAGCATTTT
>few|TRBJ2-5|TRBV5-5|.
CASSFRQWETQYF
TGTGCCAGCAGCTTCAGGCAATGGGAGACCCAGTACTTC
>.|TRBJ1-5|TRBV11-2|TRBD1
CASSMTGTSNQPQHF
TGTGCCAGCAGCATGACAGGGACGAGCAATCAGCCCCAGCATTTT
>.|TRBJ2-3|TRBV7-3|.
CASSLNPDDTQYF
TGTGCCAGCAGCTTAAATCCCGACGATACGCAGTATTTT
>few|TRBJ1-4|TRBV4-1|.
CASSQGQQSFSEKLFF
TGCGCCAGCAGCCAAGGACAACAATCCTTCAGTGAAAAACTGTTTTTT
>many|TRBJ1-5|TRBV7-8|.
CASSLARQGYSNQPQHF
TGTGCCAGCAGCTTAGCGCGGCAGGGCTATAGCAATCAGCCCCAGCATTTT
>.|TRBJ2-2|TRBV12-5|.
CASGFSGGNTGELFF
TGTGCTAGTGGTTTCTCGGGCGGGAACACCGGGGAGCTGTTTTTT
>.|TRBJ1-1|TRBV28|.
CASSFGFEAFF
TGTGCCAGCAGTTTTGGGTTTGAAGCTTTCTTT
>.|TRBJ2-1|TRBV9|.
CASSVMGAGYNEQFF
TGTGCCAGCAGCGTCATGGGGGCTGGGTACAATGAGCAGTTCTTC
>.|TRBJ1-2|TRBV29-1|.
CSVEGRLNYGYTF
TGCAGCGTTGAGGGCAGACTTAACTATGGCTACACCTTC
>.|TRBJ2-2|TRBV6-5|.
CASSYSIGGELFF
TGTGCCAGCAGTTACTCGATTGGCGGGGAGCTGTTTTTT
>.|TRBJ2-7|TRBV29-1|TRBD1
CSVVHRGRSYEQYF
TGCAGCGTTGTTCACAGGGGACGGTCCTACGAGCAGTACTTC
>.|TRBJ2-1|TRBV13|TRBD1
CASSYWGTENEQFF
TGTGCCAGCAGCTACTGGGGGACAGAGAATGAGCAGTTCTTC
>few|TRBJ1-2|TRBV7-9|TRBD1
CASSPGQGARYTF
TGTGCCAGCAGCCCCGGACAGGGGGCAAGGTACACCTTC
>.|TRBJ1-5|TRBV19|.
CASSVRGNWVNQPQHF
TGTGCCAGTAGCGTACGGGGGAATTGGGTCAATCAGCCCCAGCATTTT
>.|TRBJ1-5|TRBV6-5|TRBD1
CASSTTGVANQPQHF
TGTGCCAGCAGTACCACAGGGGTGGCAAATCAGCCCCAGCATTTT
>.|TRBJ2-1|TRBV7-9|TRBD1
CASSSRDRNNEQFF
TGTGCCAGCAGCTCCCGGGACAGAAACAATGAGCAGTTCTTC
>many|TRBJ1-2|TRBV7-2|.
CASSWPDGYYGYTF
TGTGCCAGCAGCTGGCCCGACGGATACTATGGCTACACCTTC
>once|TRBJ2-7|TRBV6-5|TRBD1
CANSSGTGVSYEQYF
TGTGCCAACAGTTCCGGGACAGGGGTTTCCTACGAGCAGTACTTC
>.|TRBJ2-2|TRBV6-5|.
CASSFSPFVRDLNTGELFF
TGTGCCAGCAGTTTCAGCCCTTTTGTGAGGGACCTTAACACCGGGGAGCTGTTTTTT
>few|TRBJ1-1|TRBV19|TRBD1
CASSRDRGPPEAFF
TGTGCCAGTAGTAGGGACAGGGGACCCCCTGAAGCTTTCTTT
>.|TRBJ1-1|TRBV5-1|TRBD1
CASSRGTGSNTEAFF
TGCGCCAGCAGCCGGGGGACAGGGTCGAACACTGAAGCTTTCTTT
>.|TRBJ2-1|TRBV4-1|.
CASSQGWDTYNEQFF
TGCGCCAGCAGCCAAGGGTGGGACACCTACAATGAGCAGTTCTTC
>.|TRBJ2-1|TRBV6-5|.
CASSYYDSNNEQFF
TGTGCCAGCAGTTACTATGACAGCAACAATGAGCAGTTCTTC
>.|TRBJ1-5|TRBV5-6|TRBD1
CASSLANRGQPQHF
TGTGCCAGCAGCTTGGCGAACAGGGGCCAGCCCCAGCATTTT
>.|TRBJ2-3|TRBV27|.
CASSSPDTSPLAQYF
TGTGCCAGCAGTTCCCCCGACACTTCGCCCTTGGCGCAGTATTTT
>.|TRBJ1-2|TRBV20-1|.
CSARPGRELRYTF
TGCAGTGCTAGGCCCGGCAGGGAATTAAGATACACCTTC
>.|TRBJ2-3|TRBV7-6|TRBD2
CASSPGRGRDTQYF
TGTGCCAGCAGCCCGGGGAGGGGTAGAGATACGCAGTATTTT
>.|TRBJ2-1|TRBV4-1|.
CASSAPWDNEQFF
TGCGCCAGCAGCGCCCCATGGGACAATGAGCAGTTCTTC
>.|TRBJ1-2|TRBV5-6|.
CASSLGTGGNYGYTF
TGTGCCAGCAGCTTGGGAACGGGTGGAAACTATGGCTACACCTTC
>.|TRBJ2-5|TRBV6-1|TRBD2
CASSYFTTSAPQETQYF
TGTGCCAGCAGTTACTTTACGACTAGCGCCCCACAAGAGACCCAGTACTTC
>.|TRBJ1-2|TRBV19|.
CASSIGQLLWGYTF
TGTGCCAGTAGTATCGGACAGCTTCTATGGGGCTACACCTTC
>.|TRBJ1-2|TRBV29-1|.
CSVGAGYGYTF
TGCAGCGTTGGAGCAGGCTATGGCTACACCTTC
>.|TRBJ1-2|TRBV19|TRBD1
CASRDRDPYGYTF
TGTGCCTCCCGGGACAGGGACCCGTATGGCTACACCTTC
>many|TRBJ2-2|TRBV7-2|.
CASPGGGTGELFF
TGTGCCAGCCCGGGGGGCGGGACCGGGGAGCTGTTTTTT
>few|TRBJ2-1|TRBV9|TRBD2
CASSDAGGPNEQFF
TGTGCCAGCAGCGATGCGGGGGGGCCGAATGAGCAGTTCTTC
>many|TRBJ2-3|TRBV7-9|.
CASSAGAHSTDTQYF
TGTGCCAGCAGCGCCGGAGCTCATAGCACAGATACGCAGTATTTT
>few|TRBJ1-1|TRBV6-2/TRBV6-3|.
CASSRGTTGTEAFF
TGTGCCAGCAGTCGAGGGACGACAGGCACTGAAGCTTTCTTT
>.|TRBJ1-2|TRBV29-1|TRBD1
CSVDQPRDRIGYGYTF
TGCAGCGTCGACCAGCCCCGGGACAGGATAGGCTATGGCTACACCTTC
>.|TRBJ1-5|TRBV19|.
CASSIALENNQPQHF
TGTGCCAGTAGTATAGCATTGGAGAACAATCAGCCCCAGCATTTT
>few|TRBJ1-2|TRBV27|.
CASSLGGAGHSEYGYTF
TGTGCCAGCAGTTTAGGGGGGGCAGGCCATTCGGAGTATGGCTACACCTTC
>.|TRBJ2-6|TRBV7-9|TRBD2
CASSSREGLNVLTF
TGTGCCAGCAGCTCACGGGAGGGGCTCAACGTCCTGACTTTC
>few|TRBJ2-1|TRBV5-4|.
CASSLGERHPYNEQFF
TGTGCCAGCAGCCTTGGGGAGCGCCATCCCTACAATGAGCAGTTCTTC
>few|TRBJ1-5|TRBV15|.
CATSQNSNQPQHF
TGTGCCACCAGCCAGAATAGCAATCAGCCCCAGCATTTT
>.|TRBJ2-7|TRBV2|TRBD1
CASRAGTEITYEQYF
TGTGCCAGCAGGGCCGGGACAGAAATTACCTACGAGCAGTACTTC
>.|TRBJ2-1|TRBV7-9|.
CASSDPGDEQFF
TGTGCCAGCAGCGACCCTGGGGATGAGCAGTTCTTC
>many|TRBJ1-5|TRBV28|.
CASSPYGRTQPQHF
TGTGCCAGCAGTCCATATGGGAGGACTCAGCCCCAGCATTTT
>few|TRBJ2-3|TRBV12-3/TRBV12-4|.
CASGPLENTQYF
TGTGCCAGCGGTCCCTTAGAGAATACGCAGTATTTT
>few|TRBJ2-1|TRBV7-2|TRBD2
CASSLGLAGGDNEQFF
TGTGCCAGCAGCTTAGGACTAGCGGGGGGGGACAATGAGCAGTTCTTC
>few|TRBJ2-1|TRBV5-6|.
CASSNWRDFPLYNEQFF
TGTGCCAGCAGCAATTGGAGAGACTTTCCTCTTTACAATGAGCAGTTCTTC
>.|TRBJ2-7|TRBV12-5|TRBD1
CASETGGSYEQYF
TGTGCTAGTGAGACAGGGGGGAGCTACGAGCAGTACTTC
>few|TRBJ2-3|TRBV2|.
CASSEFWDTSDTDTQYF
TGTGCCAGCAGTGAATTTTGGGACACCTCGGACACAGATACGCAGTATTTT